The source of this T cell receptor beta chain is a study of type 1 regulatory T cells. TCRdb re-analysed the reads in MiXCR, keeping a single row per CDR3 protein. Of tens of thousands of distinct CDR3 sequences detected, approximately 47% appear once; the ten largest clones hold 2% to 2.5%. This clonotype was counted at least ten times. As yet, its antigen is unknown. Sample: cultured non-Tr1 T cells, either the whole culture or a sorted T cell fraction (not recorded which). The TCR was taken from a human donor in good health.

This CDR3 is CSARDGSSGGANEQFF. CDR3 DNA sequence: TGCAGTGCTAGGGACGGGTCTAGCGGGGGGGCAAACGAGCAGTTCTTC. The rearrangement uses TRBV20-1 and TRBJ2-1, with TRBD2 matching 12 bases. The CDR3 sequence is 16 residues long. The junction had 13 bases not matched to a gene; V was cut back by 3 bases and J by 10 bases. Germline CDR1 and CDR2: DFQATT and SNEGSKA (reference sequence).